This T cell receptor (beta chain) is from a study of T cell responses to AZD1222 COVID-19 vaccine. Comments on this clone: The target antigen is unknown.

The study's findings and limits: Spike-spanning, vaccine-associated CD4 TCRs were dominant at 160-218 and 743-854.

The CDR3 covers 17 residues. J was trimmed by 2 bases and V by 3 bases; bases with no gene match: 10. CDR1 is LGHNT, CDR2 FRNRAP, per germline. Here immunoSEQ multiplex PCR was the method, and the copy in TCRdb shows in-frame clones only, minus some. Of around 69,000 clones in the sample, 88% are singletons; the top ten hold approximately 11%. The TCR originated in an adult in good health. The rearrangement links TRBV12-5 to TRBJ2-7; 10 nucleotides line up with TRBD2. Here the sequenced sample was peripheral blood, taken on day 0 of AZD1222 vaccination. The CDR3 DNA reads TGTGCTAGTGGTTTCATGGCTAGCGGGAGCTGGACCTACGAGCAGTACTTC. It translates to CASGFMASGSWTYEQYF.